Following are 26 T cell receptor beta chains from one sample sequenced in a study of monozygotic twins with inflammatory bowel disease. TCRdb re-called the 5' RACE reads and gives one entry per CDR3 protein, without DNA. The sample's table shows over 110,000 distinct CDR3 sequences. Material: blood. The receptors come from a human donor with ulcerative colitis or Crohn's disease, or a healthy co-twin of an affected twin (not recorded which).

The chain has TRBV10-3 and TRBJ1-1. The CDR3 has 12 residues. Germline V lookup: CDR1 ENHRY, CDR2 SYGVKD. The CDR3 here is CAISESKREAFF.

The CDR3 reads CASSFRVSYEQYF. J is TRBJ2-7 and V is TRBV7-9; without DNA, the TCRdb call of TRBD1 cannot be checked. CDR3 length equals 13 residues. The germline gives CDR1 SEHNR, CDR2 FQNEAQ (reference sequence).

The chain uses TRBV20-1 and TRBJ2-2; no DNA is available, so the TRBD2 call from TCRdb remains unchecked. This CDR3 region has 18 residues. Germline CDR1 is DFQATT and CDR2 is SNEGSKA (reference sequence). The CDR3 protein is CSARDMRLAGLNTGELFF.

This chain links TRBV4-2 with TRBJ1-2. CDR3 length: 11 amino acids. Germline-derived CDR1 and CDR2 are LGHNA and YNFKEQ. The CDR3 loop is CASSQGGGYTF.

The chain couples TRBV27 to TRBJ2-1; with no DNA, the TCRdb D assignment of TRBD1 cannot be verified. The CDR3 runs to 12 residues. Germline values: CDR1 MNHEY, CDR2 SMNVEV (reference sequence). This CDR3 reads CASSFPGREQFF.

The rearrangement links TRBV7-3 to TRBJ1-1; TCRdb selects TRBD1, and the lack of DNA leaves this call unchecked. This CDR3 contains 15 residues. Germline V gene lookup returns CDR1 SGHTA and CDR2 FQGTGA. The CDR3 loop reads CASSLTGAGNTEAFF.

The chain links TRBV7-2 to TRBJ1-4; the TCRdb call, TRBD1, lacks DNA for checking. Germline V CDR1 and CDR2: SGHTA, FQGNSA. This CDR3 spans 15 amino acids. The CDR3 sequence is CASSPSWDRREKLFF.

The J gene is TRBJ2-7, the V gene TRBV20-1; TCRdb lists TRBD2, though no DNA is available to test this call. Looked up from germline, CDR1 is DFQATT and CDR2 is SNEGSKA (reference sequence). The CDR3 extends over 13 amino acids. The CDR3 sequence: CSARDGTSYEQYF.

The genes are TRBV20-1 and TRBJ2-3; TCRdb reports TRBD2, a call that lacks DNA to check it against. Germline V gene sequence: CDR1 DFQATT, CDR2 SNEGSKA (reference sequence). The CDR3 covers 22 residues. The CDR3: CSARARRGGLAGGPTSTDTQYF.

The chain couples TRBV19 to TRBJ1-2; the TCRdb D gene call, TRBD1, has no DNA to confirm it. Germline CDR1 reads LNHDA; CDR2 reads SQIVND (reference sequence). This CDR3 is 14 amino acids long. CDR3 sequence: CASSIRRQGGGYTF.

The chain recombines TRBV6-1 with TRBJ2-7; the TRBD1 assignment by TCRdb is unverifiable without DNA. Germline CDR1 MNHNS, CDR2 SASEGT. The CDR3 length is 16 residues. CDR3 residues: CASREGVPGAFYEQYF.

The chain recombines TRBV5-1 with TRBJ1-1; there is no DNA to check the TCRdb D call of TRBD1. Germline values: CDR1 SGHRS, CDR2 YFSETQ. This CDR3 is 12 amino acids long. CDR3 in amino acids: CASSLGQGEAFF.

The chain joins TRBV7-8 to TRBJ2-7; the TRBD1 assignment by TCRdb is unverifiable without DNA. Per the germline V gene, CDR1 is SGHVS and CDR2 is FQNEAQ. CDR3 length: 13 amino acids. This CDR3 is CASTLGQHYEQYF.

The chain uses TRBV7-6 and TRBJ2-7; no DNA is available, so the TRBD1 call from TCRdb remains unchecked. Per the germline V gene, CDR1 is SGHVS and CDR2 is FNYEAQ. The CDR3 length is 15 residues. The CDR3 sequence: CASSSGQGLSYEQYF.

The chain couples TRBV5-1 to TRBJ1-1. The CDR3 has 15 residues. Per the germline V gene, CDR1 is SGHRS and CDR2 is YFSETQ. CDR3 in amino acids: CASSLAFVRNTEAFF.

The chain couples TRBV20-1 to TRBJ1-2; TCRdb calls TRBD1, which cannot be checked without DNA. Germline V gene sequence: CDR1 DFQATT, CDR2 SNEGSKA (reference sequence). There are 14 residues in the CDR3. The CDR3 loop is CSARDRQGTSGYTF.

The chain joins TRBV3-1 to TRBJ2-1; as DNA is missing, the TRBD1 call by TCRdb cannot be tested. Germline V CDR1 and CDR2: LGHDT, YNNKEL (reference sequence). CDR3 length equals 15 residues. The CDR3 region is CASSAPQGSYNEQFF.

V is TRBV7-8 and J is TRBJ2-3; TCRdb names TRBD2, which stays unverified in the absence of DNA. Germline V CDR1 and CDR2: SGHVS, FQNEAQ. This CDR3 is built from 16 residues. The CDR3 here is CASSYSLAGGTDTQYF.

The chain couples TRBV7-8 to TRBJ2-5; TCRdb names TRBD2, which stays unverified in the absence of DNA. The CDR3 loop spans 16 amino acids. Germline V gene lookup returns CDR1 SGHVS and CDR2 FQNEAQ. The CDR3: CASSTGLAGGQETQYF.

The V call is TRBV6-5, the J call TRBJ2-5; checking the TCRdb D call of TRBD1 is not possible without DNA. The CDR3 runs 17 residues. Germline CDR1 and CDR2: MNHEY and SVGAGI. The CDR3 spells CASSYSSSGGSQETQYF.

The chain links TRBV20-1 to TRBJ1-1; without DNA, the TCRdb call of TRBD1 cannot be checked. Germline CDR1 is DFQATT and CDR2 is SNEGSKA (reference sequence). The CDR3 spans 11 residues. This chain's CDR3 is CSAIGGTEAFF.

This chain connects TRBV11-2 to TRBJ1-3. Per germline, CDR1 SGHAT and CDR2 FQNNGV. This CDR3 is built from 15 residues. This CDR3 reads CASSLEVFSGNTIYF.

The CDR3 protein is CASSRMTELSGYTF. The chain combines TRBV7-9 with TRBJ1-2; TCRdb lists TRBD1, though no DNA is available to test this call. The CDR3 has 14 amino acids. CDR1 is SEHNR, CDR2 FQNEAQ, per germline (reference sequence).

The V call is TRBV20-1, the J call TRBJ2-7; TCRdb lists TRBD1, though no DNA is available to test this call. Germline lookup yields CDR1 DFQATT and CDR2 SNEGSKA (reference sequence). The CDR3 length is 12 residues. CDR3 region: CSARDDRFEQYF.

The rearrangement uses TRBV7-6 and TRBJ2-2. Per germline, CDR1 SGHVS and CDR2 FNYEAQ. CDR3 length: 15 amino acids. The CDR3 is CASSLDTTGTGELFF. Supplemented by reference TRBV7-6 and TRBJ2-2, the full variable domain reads GAGVSQSPRYKVTKRGQDVALRCDPISGHVSLYWYRQALGQGPEFLTYFNYEAQQDKSGLPNDRFSAERPEGSISTLTIQRTEQRDSAMYRCASSLDTTGTGELFFGEGSRLTVL.

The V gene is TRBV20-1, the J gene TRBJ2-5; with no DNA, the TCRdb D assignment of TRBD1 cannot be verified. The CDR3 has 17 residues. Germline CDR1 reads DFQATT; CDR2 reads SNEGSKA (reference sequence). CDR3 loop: CSAREDGWRGAVETQYF.